A selection of T cell receptor beta chains follows, all from one sample in a study of T cells in Graves' hyperthyroidism and ophthalmopathy. TCRdb passed the multiplex PCR reads through MiXCR, listing each CDR3 protein once. The sample records some 400,000 distinct CDR3 sequences, 14% being singletons. Sample: blood. All receptors derive from a woman aged 55-69 years with Graves' hyperthyroidism. Both conserved end residues are part of each CDR3. The D gene is left open where the match is weak. Not every row has a clone size; where given, it reads once, few, many or a size class.

>many|TRBV3-1|TRBJ2-6|.
CASSRANSGANVLTF
TGTGCCAGCAGCCGGGCCAACTCTGGGGCCAACGTCCTGACTTTC
>many|TRBV18|TRBJ2-7|.
CASSLGVGGPYEQYF
TGTGCCAGCTCACTCGGTGTTGGAGGGCCTTACGAGCAGTACTTC
>.|TRBV20-1|TRBJ2-4|.
CSAPRPNSGSIQYF
TGCAGTGCCCCACGACCCAATTCAGGGAGCATTCAGTACTTC
>many|TRBV5-1|TRBJ2-7|TRBD2
CASSLEGLAGGLNEQYF
TGCGCCAGCAGCTTGGAGGGGCTAGCGGGAGGGCTGAACGAGCAGTACTTC
>many|TRBV28|TRBJ2-2|TRBD1
CASRNQGANTGELFF
TGTGCCAGCAGGAATCAGGGGGCGAACACCGGGGAGCTGTTTTTT
>many|TRBV20-1|TRBJ2-7|.
CSARAPGQAGLAYEQYF
TGCAGTGCTAGAGCCCCGGGACAGGCGGGACTAGCCTACGAGCAGTACTTC
>many|TRBV2|TRBJ2-7|TRBD2
CASSRGTSGPGAFYEQYF
TGTGCCAGCAGCCGCGGGACTAGCGGGCCCGGCGCTTTTTACGAGCAGTACTTC
>many|TRBV5-1|TRBJ2-2|.
CASSSETVNTGELFF
TGCGCCAGCAGCTCTGAGACGGTGAACACCGGGGAGCTGTTTTTT
>.|TRBV5-6|TRBJ2-7|.
CASSSTRSYEQYF
TGTGCCAGCAGCTCGACACGCTCCTACGAGCAGTACTTC
>few|TRBV28|TRBJ2-5|TRBD2
CASSPLAGLAAQETQYF
TGTGCCAGCAGCCCTCTCGCGGGACTAGCGGCACAAGAGACCCAGTACTTC
>few|TRBV19|TRBJ2-1|.
CASSPQDSEYNEQFF
TGTGCCAGTAGTCCCCAGGACAGCGAATACAATGAGCAGTTCTTC
>.|TRBV5-6|TRBJ2-7|.
CASSNGVGEQYF
TGTGCCAGCAGCAATGGTGTTGGCGAGCAGTACTTC
>many|TRBV7-8|TRBJ2-3|.
CASSFSTGDADTQYF
TGTGCCAGCAGCTTTTCAACGGGAGATGCAGATACGCAGTATTTT
>many|TRBV20-1|TRBJ2-7|.
CSAKAVSYEQYF
TGCAGTGCTAAGGCAGTATCCTACGAGCAGTACTTC
>.|TRBV20-1|TRBJ2-7|TRBD2
CSAAGTSRSQGYEQYF
TGCAGTGCTGCCGGGACTAGCAGGAGCCAGGGCTACGAGCAGTACTTC
>few|TRBV5-1|TRBJ2-5|TRBD2
CASSAGTSGSTETQYF
TGCGCCAGCAGCGCCGGGACTAGCGGAAGCACGGAGACCCAGTACTTC
>many|TRBV13|TRBJ2-1|.
CASSRLLKGGQQFF
TGTGCCAGCAGCCGACTTCTAAAGGGAGGTCAGCAGTTCTTC
>few|TRBV4-1|TRBJ2-3|TRBD2
CASSQGVRGTSGTDTQYF
TGCGCCAGCAGCCAAGGAGTTAGGGGGACTAGCGGGACAGATACGCAGTATTTT
>many|TRBV18|TRBJ2-7|TRBD1
CASSPKTGNSYEQYF
TGTGCCAGCTCCCCTAAGACAGGGAACTCCTACGAGCAGTACTTC
>many|TRBV12-3/TRBV12-4|TRBJ2-3|.
CAGGRELTDTQYF
TGTGCCGGGGGTCGGGAGCTTACAGATACGCAGTATTTT
>.|TRBV29-1|TRBJ2-6|.
CSVELGNSGANVLTF
TGCAGCGTTGAACTCGGAAACTCTGGGGCCAACGTCCTGACTTTC
>many|TRBV27|TRBJ2-5|.
CASGGRASGQETQYF
TGTGCCAGCGGGGGACGGGCGAGCGGGCAAGAGACCCAGTACTTC
>many|TRBV18|TRBJ1-1|TRBD1
CASSTGMNTEAFF
TGTGCCAGCTCGACAGGGATGAACACTGAAGCTTTCTTT
>.|TRBV28|TRBJ1-4|TRBD1
CASRQGELVDEKLFF
TGTGCCAGTCGACAGGGGGAGTTAGTGGATGAAAAACTGTTTTTT
>.|TRBV11-2|TRBJ2-1|.
CASSLEGGSQGANEQFF
TGTGCCAGCAGCTTAGAGGGCGGGAGCCAGGGGGCGAATGAGCAGTTCTTC
>.|TRBV7-9|TRBJ1-6|TRBD1
CASSPGTGYNSPLHF
TGTGCCAGCAGCCCCGGGACAGGGTATAATTCACCCCTCCACTTT
>many|TRBV6-6|TRBJ1-1|TRBD1
CASSYARQGGTEAFF
TGTGCCAGCAGTTACGCCCGACAGGGAGGGACTGAAGCTTTCTTT
>many|TRBV5-1|TRBJ1-2|.
CASSLFETPGGYTF
TGCGCCAGCAGCTTGTTCGAGACGCCTGGTGGCTACACCTTC
>many|TRBV20-1|TRBJ2-1|.
CSARNGLDEQFF
TGCAGTGCTAGGAATGGGCTCGATGAGCAGTTCTTC
>many|TRBV5-1|TRBJ2-7|TRBD2
CASSSPPGLAGSYEQYF
TGCGCCAGCAGCTCGCCCCCGGGACTAGCGGGATCCTACGAGCAGTACTTC
>many|TRBV3-1|TRBJ2-3|.
CASSQAGPATDTQYF
TGTGCCAGCAGCCAAGCCGGACCAGCCACAGATACGCAGTATTTT
>many|TRBV24-1|TRBJ2-3|TRBD2
CATRERGHTDTQYF
TGTGCCACCAGGGAGCGGGGGCACACAGATACGCAGTATTTT
>many|TRBV7-3|TRBJ2-1|TRBD1
CASSRGQGNEQFF
TGTGCCAGCAGCCGGGGACAGGGGAATGAGCAGTTCTTC
>many|TRBV11-1|TRBJ2-3|TRBD1
CASSSQTGGLTDTQYF
TGTGCCAGCAGCTCCCAGACAGGGGGCTTGACAGATACGCAGTATTTT
>many|TRBV14|TRBJ2-3|.
CASSQDPGPTDTQYF
TGTGCCAGCAGCCAGGACCCGGGCCCCACAGATACGCAGTATTTT
>many|TRBV3-1|TRBJ1-6|.
CASSHGRYNSPLHF
TGTGCCAGCAGCCATGGACGGTATAATTCACCCCTCCACTTT
>.|TRBV5-1|TRBJ2-7|.
CASSLALATYEQYF
TGCGCCAGCAGCTTGGCCCTGGCCACCTACGAGCAGTACTTC
>many|TRBV2|TRBJ1-1|.
CASSVPENTEAFF
TGTGCCAGCAGTGTGCCGGAGAACACTGAAGCTTTCTTT
>.|TRBV7-9|TRBJ2-4|TRBD2
CASSSTSGRGNIQYF
TGTGCCAGCAGCTCGACTAGCGGGAGAGGGAACATTCAGTACTTC
>many|TRBV11-3|TRBJ2-3|.
CASSSGLMADTQYF
TGTGCCAGCAGCTCCGGACTGATGGCAGATACGCAGTATTTT
>many|TRBV28|TRBJ1-4|TRBD1
CASSVPGQGTEKLFF
TGTGCCAGCAGTGTACCGGGACAGGGTACTGAAAAACTGTTTTTT
>many|TRBV7-9|TRBJ2-3|.
CASSYASPSTYTQYF
TGTGCCAGCAGCTACGCATCTCCCTCCACATATACGCAGTATTTT
>many|TRBV5-1|TRBJ2-1|TRBD2
CASSLELAGGNEQFF
TGCGCCAGCAGCTTGGAACTAGCGGGAGGGAATGAGCAGTTCTTC
>.|TRBV25-1|TRBJ2-1|.
CATGPLRDNNEQFF
TGTGCCACCGGTCCCTTGAGGGACAACAATGAGCAGTTCTTC
>.|TRBV5-8|TRBJ2-4|TRBD1
CASSLTGANIQYF
TGTGCCAGCAGCCTAACAGGGGCAAACATTCAGTACTTC
>many|TRBV6-1|TRBJ2-5|.
CASSETRVPQETQYF
TGTGCCAGCAGTGAAACCAGGGTCCCCCAAGAGACCCAGTACTTC
>many|TRBV28|TRBJ2-1|.
CASSLPGSYNEQFF
TGTGCCAGCAGTTTACCAGGTTCCTACAATGAGCAGTTCTTC
>many|TRBV6-1|TRBJ1-2|TRBD1
CASTDTGGGGYTF
TGTGCCAGCACCGATACAGGGGGTGGTGGCTACACCTTC